This T cell receptor beta chain was observed in a study of control samples from healthy donors and cancer patients. Clones were read by immunoSEQ multiplex PCR, and TCRdb kept only the in-frame ones, dropping some. The sample comprises tens of thousands of clones, approximately 87% of which are singletons, and roughly 12% rests with the top ten. V was clipped by 5 bases and J by 12 bases; unmatched bases: 18. The V gene's germline CDR1 is SGHVS and CDR2 FNYEAQ. The CDR3 extends over 16 amino acids. The sample taken for sequencing was PBMCs. This chain joins TRBV7-6 and TRBJ2-1, with 8 bases aligning to TRBD2. The clonotype comes from a woman in her sixties with lung cancer. CDR3 DNA: TGTGCCAGCAGCGCGGGGACTAGTTCATCTGTTTTGGGGCAGTTCTTC. It translates to CASSAGTSSSVLGQFF.